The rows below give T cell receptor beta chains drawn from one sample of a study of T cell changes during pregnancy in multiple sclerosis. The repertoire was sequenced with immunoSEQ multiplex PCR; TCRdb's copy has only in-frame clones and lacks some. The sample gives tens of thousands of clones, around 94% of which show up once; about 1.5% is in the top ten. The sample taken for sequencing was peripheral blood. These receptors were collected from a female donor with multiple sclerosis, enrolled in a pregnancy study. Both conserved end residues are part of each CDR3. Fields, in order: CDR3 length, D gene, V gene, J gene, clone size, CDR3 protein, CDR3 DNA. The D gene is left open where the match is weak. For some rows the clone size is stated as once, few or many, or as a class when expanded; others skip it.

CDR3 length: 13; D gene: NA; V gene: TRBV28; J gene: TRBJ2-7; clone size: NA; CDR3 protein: CASSQDGPYEQYF; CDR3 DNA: TGTGCCAGCAGTCAGGACGGGCCCTATGAGCAGTACTTC
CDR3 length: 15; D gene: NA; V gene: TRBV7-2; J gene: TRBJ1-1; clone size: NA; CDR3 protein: CASSPRLGMNTEAFF; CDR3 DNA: TGTGCCAGCAGCCCCAGACTTGGTATGAACACTGAAGCTTTCTTT
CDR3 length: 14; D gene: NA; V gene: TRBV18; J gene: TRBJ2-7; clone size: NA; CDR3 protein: CASSPASVWSEQYF; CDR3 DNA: TGTGCCAGCTCACCAGCCTCAGTTTGGAGCGAGCAGTACTTC
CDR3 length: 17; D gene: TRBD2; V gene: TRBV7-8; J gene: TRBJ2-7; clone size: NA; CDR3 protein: CASSLLVQTSGSSEQYF; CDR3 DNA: TGTGCCAGCAGCCTACTCGTCCAGACTAGCGGGAGCTCCGAGCAGTACTTC
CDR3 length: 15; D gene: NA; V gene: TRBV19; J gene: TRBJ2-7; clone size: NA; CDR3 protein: CASSNPGERAYEQYF; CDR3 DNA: TGTGCCAGTAGTAACCCGGGCGAGAGGGCCTACGAGCAGTACTTC
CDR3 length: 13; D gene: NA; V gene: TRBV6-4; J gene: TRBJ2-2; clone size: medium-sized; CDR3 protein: CASSEANTGELFF; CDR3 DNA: TGTGCCAGCAGTGAAGCGAACACCGGGGAGCTGTTTTTT
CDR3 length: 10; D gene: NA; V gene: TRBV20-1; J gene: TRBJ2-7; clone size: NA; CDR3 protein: CSVQTYEQYF; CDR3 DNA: TGCAGTGTTCAGACCTACGAGCAGTACTTC
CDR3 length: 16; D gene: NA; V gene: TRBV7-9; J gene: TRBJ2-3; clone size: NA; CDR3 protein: CASSVRWARVTDTQYF; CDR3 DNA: TGTGCCAGCAGCGTCCGATGGGCGCGCGTGACAGATACGCAGTATTTT
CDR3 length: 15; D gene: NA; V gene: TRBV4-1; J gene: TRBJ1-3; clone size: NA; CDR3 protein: CASSPQADSGNTIYF; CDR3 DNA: TGCGCCAGCAGCCCACAAGCCGACTCTGGAAACACCATATATTTT
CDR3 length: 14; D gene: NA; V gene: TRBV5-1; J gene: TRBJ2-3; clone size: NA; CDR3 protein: CASSGKGSTDTQYF; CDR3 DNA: TGCGCCAGCAGTGGTAAGGGAAGCACAGATACGCAGTATTTT